This TCR beta chain was obtained from a study of blood T cells in healthy people across ages. Points from the study as a whole: Lack of knowledge of donor CMV status possibly confounded expanded clonotype changes. A conclusive naive versus antigen-experienced comparison was prevented by the unsorted PBMCs.

With a J-beta primer mix and a sample-barcoded 5' primer, a second PCR ran about 7 to 11 cycles. TCRdb reprocessed the 5' RACE reads via MiXCR and lists one record per CDR3 protein. Among around 500,000 distinct CDR3 sequences listed, roughly 48% were seen once. Notes on this clonotype: Its target is unknown.

Material for sequencing was blood. The receptor's source is a man older than 75 in good health.

Here the CDR3 DNA reads TGTGCCAGCAGCGGAGCTGGCGGGAGGTACCAGACCCAGTACTTC. Amino acid sequence: CASSGAGGRYQTQYF. The rearrangement joins TRBV9 to TRBJ2-5, with TRBD2 matching over 8 bases. The CDR3 covers 15 residues. V shed 3 bases and J 6 bases; nucleotides not matched to a gene: 10. Germline CDR1 and CDR2: SGDLS and YYNGEE.